Detailed here is one TCR beta chain. Its antigen is not known. The data are from a study of cytomegalovirus exposure and HLA in healthy donors. In the study overall: An analysis done earlier identified roughly 120 million unique TCR beta sequences from about 179 million T cells. Points from the study as a whole: Among the most significant clusters, several appeared linked to common viral pathogens in a later analysis.

Primers: 60 Vbeta forward and 13 Jbeta reverse. The assay was immunoSEQ multiplex PCR, and TCRdb's table has in-frame clones only and misses some. Here the sample spans around 90,000 clones, about four fifths being singletons. Trimming left V 0 bases short and J 9 bases short, with 12 bases between. The V gene's germline CDR1 is KGHSH and CDR2 LQKENI. This CDR3 is built from 14 residues. Sequenced sample: PBMCs. The TCR originated in a woman in her thirties or forties in good health and CMV-seronegative. This chain connects TRBV18 to TRBJ1-5; D gene ambiguous. The CDR3 nucleotides read TGTGCCAGCTCACCACCCAGTTCCGCGGGGCCCCAGCATTTT. Amino acid sequence: CASSPPSSAGPQHF.